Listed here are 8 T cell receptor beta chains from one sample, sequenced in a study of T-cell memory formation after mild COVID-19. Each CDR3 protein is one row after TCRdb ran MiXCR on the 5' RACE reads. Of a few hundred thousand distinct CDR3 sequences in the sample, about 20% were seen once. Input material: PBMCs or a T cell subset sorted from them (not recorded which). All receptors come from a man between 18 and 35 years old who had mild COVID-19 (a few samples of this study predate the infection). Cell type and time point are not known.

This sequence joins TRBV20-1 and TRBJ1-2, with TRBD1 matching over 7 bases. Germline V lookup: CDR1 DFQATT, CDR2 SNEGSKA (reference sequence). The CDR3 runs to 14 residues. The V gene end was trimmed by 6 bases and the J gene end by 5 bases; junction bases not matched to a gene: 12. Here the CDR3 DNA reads TGCAGTGCACCGGGACAGAACAAACTTTATGGCTACACCTTC. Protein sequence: CSAPGQNKLYGYTF.

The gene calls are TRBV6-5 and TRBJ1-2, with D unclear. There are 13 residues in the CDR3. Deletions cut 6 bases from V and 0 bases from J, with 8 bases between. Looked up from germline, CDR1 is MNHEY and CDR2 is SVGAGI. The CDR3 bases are TGTGCCAGCAGACATGAAGCTAACTATGGCTACACCTTC. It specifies CASRHEANYGYTF.

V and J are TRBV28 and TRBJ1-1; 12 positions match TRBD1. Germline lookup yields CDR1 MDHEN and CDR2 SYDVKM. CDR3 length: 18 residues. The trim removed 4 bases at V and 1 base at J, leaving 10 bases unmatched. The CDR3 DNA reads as TGTGCCAGCAGTTCGGGGGGACAGGGGGCTTTCGGGAACACTGAAGCTTTCTTT. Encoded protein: CASSSGGQGAFGNTEAFF. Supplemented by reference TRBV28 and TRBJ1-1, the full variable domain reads DVKVTQSSRYLVKRTGEKVFLECVQDMDHENMFWYRQDPGLGLRLIYFSYDVKMKEKGDIPEGYSVSREKKERFSLILESASTNQTSMYLCASSSGGQGAFGNTEAFFGQGTRLTVV.

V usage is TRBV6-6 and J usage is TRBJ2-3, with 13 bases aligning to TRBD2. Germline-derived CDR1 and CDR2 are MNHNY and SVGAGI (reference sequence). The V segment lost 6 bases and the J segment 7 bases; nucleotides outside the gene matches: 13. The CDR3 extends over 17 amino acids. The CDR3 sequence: CASSPGLAGYKSYTQYF. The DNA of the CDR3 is TGTGCCAGCAGCCCGGGACTAGCGGGGTACAAGAGCTATACGCAGTATTTT.

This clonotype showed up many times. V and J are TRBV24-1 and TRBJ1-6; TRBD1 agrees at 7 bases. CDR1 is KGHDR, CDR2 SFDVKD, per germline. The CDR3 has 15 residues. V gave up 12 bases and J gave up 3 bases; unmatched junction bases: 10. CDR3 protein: CAGSRDSRYNSPLHF. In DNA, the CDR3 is TGTGCCGGATCCCGGGACAGCCGCTATAATTCACCCCTCCACTTT.

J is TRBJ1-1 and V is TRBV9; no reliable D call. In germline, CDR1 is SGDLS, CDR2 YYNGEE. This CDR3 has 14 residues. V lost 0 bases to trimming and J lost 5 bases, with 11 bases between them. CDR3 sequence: CASSVATVSTEAFF. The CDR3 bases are TGTGCCAGCAGCGTAGCTACTGTATCAACTGAAGCTTTCTTT.

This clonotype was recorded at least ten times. The CDR3 bases are TGCGCCAGCAGCCAAGAGGGGCAGCCTAGCACAGATACGCAGTATTTT. It specifies CASSQEGQPSTDTQYF. V and J are TRBV4-1 and TRBJ2-3, with a tentative D call TRBD1 (5 bases). Germline loops: CDR1 MGHRA, CDR2 YSYEKL. Trimming stripped 0 bases from V and 0 bases from J, with 10 bases between. The CDR3 spans 16 residues.

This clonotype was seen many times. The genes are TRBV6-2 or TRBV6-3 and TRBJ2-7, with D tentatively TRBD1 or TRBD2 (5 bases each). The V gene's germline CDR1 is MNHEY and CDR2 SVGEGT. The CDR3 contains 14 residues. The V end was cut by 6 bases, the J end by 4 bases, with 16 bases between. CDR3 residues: CASSPGAVVYEQYV. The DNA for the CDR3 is TGTGCCAGCAGCCCCGGGGCCGTGGTATACGAGCAGTACGTC.